This TCR beta chain was captured by sequencing in a study of human T cells and chemical hapten exposure. There are many counts of this clonotype. Time point meaning: patch test 3, about 24 weeks after DPC sensitization. Treatment reported: therapeutic diphenylcyclopropenone sensitization with weekly scalp DPC. TCRdb redid the calling of the RACE reads with MiXCR, one entry per CDR3 protein. The sample holds roughly 32,000 distinct CDR3 sequences; 5.8% are singletons and the top ten take 5.6%. CDR3 length: 15 residues. Germline loops: CDR1 LGHNA, CDR2 YSLEER. The ends were cut back, 7 bases at V and 3 bases at J, with 18 bases in the middle.

The specimen was whole blood, collected in connection with sensitization to the hapten diphenylcyclopropenone (DPC). The V and J genes are TRBV4-3 and TRBJ2-5; D may be TRBD1 (6 bases). The TCR sequence derives from a man aged 25-45 years with alopecia areata. Some clones in this sample may be carry-over from other donors' samples. CDR3 sequence reads: CASTGRTVPKETQYF. The CDR3 DNA sequence: TGCGCCAGCACCGGAAGGACAGTCCCAAAAGAGACCCAGTACTTC.